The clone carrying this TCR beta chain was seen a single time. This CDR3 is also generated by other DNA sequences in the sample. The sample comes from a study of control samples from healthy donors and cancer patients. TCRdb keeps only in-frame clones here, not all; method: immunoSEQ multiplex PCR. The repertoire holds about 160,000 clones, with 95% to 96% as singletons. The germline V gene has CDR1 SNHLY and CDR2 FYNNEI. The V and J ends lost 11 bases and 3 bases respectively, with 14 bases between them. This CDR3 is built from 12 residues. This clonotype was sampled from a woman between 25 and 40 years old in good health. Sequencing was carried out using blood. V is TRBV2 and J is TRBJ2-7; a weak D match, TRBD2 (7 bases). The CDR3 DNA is TGTGCCGGGGGGGGGCAAAGCTACGAGCAGTACTTC. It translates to CAGGGQSYEQYF.